This T cell receptor beta chain was profiled in a study of T-cell memory formation after mild COVID-19. Study in general: TCR clusters largely stayed donor specific.

General study findings and limits: Clones shrinking from day 15 to 85 showed even CD4/CD8 mixes; later expanders tilted CD4+. Confirmation was lacking for SARS-CoV-2 specificity of second-wave clones that peaked on day 37.

Constant-segment primers and 5'RACE yielded cDNA libraries for TCR alpha and TCR beta, each carrying sample barcodes and UMIs. TCRdb redid the calling of the 5' RACE reads with MiXCR, one entry per CDR3 protein. The sample consists of 150,000 to 200,000 distinct CDR3 sequences, about 18% of them appearing once. As for this clonotype: Antigen: not known.

Germline V CDR1 and CDR2: SEHNR, FQNEAQ (reference sequence). The CDR3 sequence is 16 residues long. Trimming pared 5 bases from V and 4 bases from J, leaving 15 bases between. This TCR was sampled from a man younger than 30 who had mild COVID-19 (a few samples of this study predate the infection). Cell type and time point are not known. Sequencing was carried out using PBMCs or a T cell subset sorted from them (not recorded which). The chain is built from TRBV7-9 and TRBJ2-6; D might be TRBD2 (5 bases). CDR3 in DNA: TGTGCCAGCAGCGACGCGGGTTCACGCGGGGCCAACGTCCTGACTTTC. It is translated as CASSDAGSRGANVLTF.